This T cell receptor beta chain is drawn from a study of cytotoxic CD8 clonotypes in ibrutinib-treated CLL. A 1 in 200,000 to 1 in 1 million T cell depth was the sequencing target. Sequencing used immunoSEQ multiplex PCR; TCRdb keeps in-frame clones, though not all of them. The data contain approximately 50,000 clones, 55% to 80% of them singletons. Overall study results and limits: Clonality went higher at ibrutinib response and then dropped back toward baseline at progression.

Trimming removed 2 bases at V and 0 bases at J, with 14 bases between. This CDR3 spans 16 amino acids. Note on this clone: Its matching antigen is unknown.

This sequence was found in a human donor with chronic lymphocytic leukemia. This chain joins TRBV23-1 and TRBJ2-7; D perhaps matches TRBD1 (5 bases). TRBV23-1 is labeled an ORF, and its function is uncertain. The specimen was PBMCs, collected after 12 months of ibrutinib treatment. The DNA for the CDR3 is TGCGCCAGCAGTCAAGATCCCAGGGAAAACTCCTACGAGCAGTACTTC. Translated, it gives CASSQDPRENSYEQYF.